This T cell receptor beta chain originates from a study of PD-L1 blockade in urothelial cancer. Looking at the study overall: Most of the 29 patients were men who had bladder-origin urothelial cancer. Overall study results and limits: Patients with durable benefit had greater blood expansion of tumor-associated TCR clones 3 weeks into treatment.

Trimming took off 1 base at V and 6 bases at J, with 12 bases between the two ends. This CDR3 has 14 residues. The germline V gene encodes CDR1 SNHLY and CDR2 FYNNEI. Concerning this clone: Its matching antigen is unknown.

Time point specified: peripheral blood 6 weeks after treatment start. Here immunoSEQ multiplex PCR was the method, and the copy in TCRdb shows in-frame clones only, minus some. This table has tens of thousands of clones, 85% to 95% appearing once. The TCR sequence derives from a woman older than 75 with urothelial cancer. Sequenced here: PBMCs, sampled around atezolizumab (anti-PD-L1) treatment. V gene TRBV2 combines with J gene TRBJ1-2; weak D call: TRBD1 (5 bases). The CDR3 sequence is CASSEDRRGDGYTF. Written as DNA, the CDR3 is TGTGCCAGCAGTGAAGACAGGAGGGGCGATGGCTACACCTTC.